These T cell receptor beta chains were read from a single sample in a study of blood T cell repertoires in COVID-19. Profiled with immunoSEQ multiplex PCR; TCRdb holds only in-frame clones, not every one. The table records hundreds of thousands of clones, 75% to 90% of them present only once. Input material: PBMCs or T cells enriched from blood (not recorded which). The receptors were sampled from a man in his fifties or sixties who had been exposed to COVID-19. The CDR3 runs from the conserved cysteine through the conserved F or W. A D gene is named only where the DNA matches it firmly. Size tells how often a clone was seen (once, few, many) or the class of an expanded clone, and some rows leave it out.

J | V | size | D | CDR3 | DNA
TRBJ1-2 | TRBV4-1 | - | - | CASSQDAGKTDYTF | TGCGCCAGCAGCCAAGATGCAGGGAAAACGGACTACACCTTC
TRBJ1-2 | TRBV25-1 | once | - | CASSSAPHGYTF | TGTGCCAGCAGCTCTGCGCCCCACGGCTACACCTTC
TRBJ1-5 | TRBV11-2 | - | - | CASSLSPFNQPQHF | TGTGCCAGCAGCCTAAGTCCCTTCAATCAGCCCCAGCATTTT
TRBJ2-1 | TRBV4-1 | - | - | CASSQHWAGGLFQNNEQFF | TGCGCCAGCAGCCAACATTGGGCAGGTGGGCTGTTTCAGAACAATGAGCAGTTCTTC
TRBJ2-7 | TRBV7-6 | once | - | CASSAQGYEQYF | TGTGCCAGCAGCGCACAGGGTTACGAGCAGTACTTC
TRBJ2-2 | TRBV27 | - | TRBD1 | CASTNPGTGAGELFF | TGTGCCAGCACCAACCCCGGGACAGGGGCCGGGGAGCTGTTTTTT
TRBJ2-1 | TRBV2 | - | TRBD1 | CASSRDREIRNEQFF | TGTGCCAGCAGCCGGGACAGGGAAATTCGCAATGAGCAGTTCTTC
TRBJ1-2 | TRBV4-1 | once | TRBD1 | CASSQEGAQGGNYGYTF | TGCGCCAGCAGCCAAGAAGGGGCACAGGGGGGGAACTATGGCTACACCTTC
TRBJ2-2 | TRBV19 | - | - | CASSMTGNTGELFF | TGTGCCAGTAGTATGACAGGAAACACCGGGGAGCTGTTTTTT
TRBJ1-2 | TRBV2 | - | TRBD1 | CASSAGQGRGYTF | TGTGCCAGCAGTGCAGGACAGGGTCGAGGCTACACCTTC
TRBJ2-3 | TRBV2 | - | - | CASGSGSDTQYF | TGTGCCAGCGGCTCGGGGTCAGATACGCAGTATTTT
TRBJ2-4 | TRBV6-6 | - | TRBD2 | CASSPGLVQPENIQYF | TGTGCCAGCAGTCCCGGACTAGTTCAACCTGAAAACATTCAGTACTTC
TRBJ1-1 | TRBV18 | few | - | CASSPPLVNTEAFF | TGTGCCAGCTCACCACCCCTAGTGAACACTGAAGCTTTCTTT
TRBJ2-7 | TRBV9 | - | TRBD1 | CASSTQQGAGYEQYF | TGTGCCAGCAGCACCCAACAGGGGGCTGGCTACGAGCAGTACTTC
TRBJ1-1 | TRBV6-5 | - | - | CASSYRGSTEAFF | TGTGCCAGCAGTTATCGGGGTTCCACTGAAGCTTTCTTT
TRBJ1-2 | TRBV5-6 | - | TRBD1 | CASSKRDRVYGYTF | TGTGCCAGCAGCAAAAGGGACAGGGTCTATGGCTACACCTTC
TRBJ2-3 | TRBV28 | - | TRBD1 | CASIMTGTPTQYF | TGTGCCAGCATAATGACAGGGACCCCTACGCAGTATTTT
TRBJ1-5 | TRBV12-3/TRBV12-4 | - | - | CASSSGNYQPQHF | TGTGCCAGCAGCTCCGGGAATTATCAGCCCCAGCATTTT
TRBJ1-5 | TRBV19 | - | TRBD1 | CASSPTDRALGQPQHF | TGTGCCAGTAGTCCCACGGACAGGGCCCTCGGTCAGCCCCAGCATTTT
TRBJ2-7 | TRBV7-9 | - | - | CASSPTGEEGSYEQYF | TGTGCCAGCAGCCCAACAGGGGAGGAAGGCTCCTACGAGCAGTACTTC
TRBJ2-3 | TRBV4-1 | - | TRBD2 | CASSPPGLAEGTDTQYF | TGCGCCAGCAGCCCACCGGGACTAGCGGAAGGTACAGATACGCAGTATTTT
TRBJ2-1 | TRBV9 | - | - | CASRPRDTLYNEQFF | TGTGCCAGCAGGCCAAGGGACACCCTCTACAATGAGCAGTTCTTC
TRBJ2-5 | TRBV11-2 | - | - | CASSLREGETQYF | TGTGCCAGCAGCCTCCGGGAAGGGGAGACCCAGTACTTC
TRBJ2-3 | TRBV5-1 | - | - | CASSLTASTDTQYF | TGCGCCAGCAGCTTGACTGCTAGCACAGATACGCAGTATTTT
TRBJ1-2 | TRBV18 | once | TRBD1 | CASSPIGTTGRNGYTF | TGTGCCAGCTCACCAATTGGAACGACAGGGAGAAACGGCTACACCTTC
TRBJ1-2 | TRBV5-1 | - | - | CASSLAVGGVGYGYTF | TGCGCCAGCAGCTTGGCCGTCGGCGGAGTCGGATATGGCTACACCTTC
TRBJ2-3 | TRBV7-3 | - | TRBD1 | CASSLRQGGTQYF | TGTGCCAGCAGCCTGAGACAGGGTGGCACGCAGTATTTT
TRBJ2-5 | TRBV5-1 | - | - | CASSLQETQYF | TGCGCCAGCAGCCTACAAGAGACCCAGTACTTC
TRBJ1-1 | TRBV4-1 | once | - | CASSLGGVAEAFF | TGCGCCAGCAGCCTAGGAGGGGTGGCCGAAGCTTTCTTT
TRBJ1-5 | TRBV6-5 | - | - | CASTPGLSNQPQHF | TGTGCCAGCACCCCGGGACTTAGCAATCAGCCCCAGCATTTT
TRBJ2-2 | TRBV6-6 | - | - | CASKFIRNTGELFF | TGTGCCAGCAAATTCATCAGGAACACCGGGGAGCTGTTTTTT
TRBJ2-1 | TRBV7-9 | - | TRBD2 | CASSRWEGEQFF | TGTGCCAGCAGCCGATGGGAGGGCGAGCAGTTCTTC
TRBJ1-2 | TRBV28 | - | - | CASSGGGGSLYGYTF | TGTGCCAGCAGTGGGGGGGGAGGGTCCCTCTATGGCTACACCTTC
TRBJ1-1 | TRBV11-3 | - | - | CASSLNRYTEAFF | TGTGCCAGCAGCTTAAATCGGTACACTGAAGCTTTCTTT
TRBJ1-6 | TRBV9 | - | TRBD1 | CASSPGQDNSPLHF | TGTGCCAGCAGCCCAGGACAGGATAATTCACCCCTCCACTTT
TRBJ2-1 | TRBV9 | - | TRBD2 | CASSRLAGGYYEQFF | TGTGCCAGCAGCCGTCTAGCGGGGGGGTACTATGAGCAGTTCTTC
TRBJ1-4 | TRBV7-7 | - | - | CASSRQFNEKLFF | TGTGCTAGCAGCCGACAGTTTAATGAAAAACTGTTTTTT
TRBJ2-2 | TRBV28 | - | - | CASIQVLRGGELFF | TGTGCCAGCATTCAGGTTCTTCGGGGCGGGGAGCTGTTTTTT
TRBJ1-6 | TRBV15 | - | - | CATSRGNSPLHF | TGTGCCACCAGCCGGGGGAATTCACCCCTCCACTTT
TRBJ1-1 | TRBV10-3 | - | - | CAIRVQGNTEAFF | TGTGCCATCAGAGTCCAGGGGAACACTGAAGCTTTCTTT
TRBJ1-1 | TRBV11-2 | - | - | CASSTLVGLNTEAFF | TGTGCCAGCAGCACACTCGTGGGCCTGAACACTGAAGCTTTCTTT
TRBJ2-3 | TRBV29-1 | - | TRBD1 | CSVGDGQGITDTQYF | TGCAGCGTTGGGGATGGACAGGGTATCACAGATACGCAGTATTTT
TRBJ2-3 | TRBV24-1 | - | TRBD2 | CATSKTSAQDTQYF | TGTGCCACCAGTAAGACTAGCGCCCAGGATACGCAGTATTTT
TRBJ2-5 | TRBV9 | - | - | CASSVSAVPQETQYF | TGTGCCAGCAGCGTTTCAGCGGTACCACAAGAGACCCAGTACTTC
TRBJ2-1 | TRBV10-2 | - | - | CASSVVSARDNEQFF | TGCGCCAGCAGTGTTGTTAGCGCTAGAGACAATGAGCAGTTCTTC
TRBJ2-1 | TRBV11-2 | - | - | CASSTWDIDLYNEQFF | TGTGCCAGCAGCACTTGGGACATTGATCTCTACAATGAGCAGTTCTTC
TRBJ1-1 | TRBV6-6 | few | TRBD1 | CASSYWTGGTEAFF | TGTGCCAGCAGTTACTGGACAGGGGGCACTGAAGCTTTCTTT